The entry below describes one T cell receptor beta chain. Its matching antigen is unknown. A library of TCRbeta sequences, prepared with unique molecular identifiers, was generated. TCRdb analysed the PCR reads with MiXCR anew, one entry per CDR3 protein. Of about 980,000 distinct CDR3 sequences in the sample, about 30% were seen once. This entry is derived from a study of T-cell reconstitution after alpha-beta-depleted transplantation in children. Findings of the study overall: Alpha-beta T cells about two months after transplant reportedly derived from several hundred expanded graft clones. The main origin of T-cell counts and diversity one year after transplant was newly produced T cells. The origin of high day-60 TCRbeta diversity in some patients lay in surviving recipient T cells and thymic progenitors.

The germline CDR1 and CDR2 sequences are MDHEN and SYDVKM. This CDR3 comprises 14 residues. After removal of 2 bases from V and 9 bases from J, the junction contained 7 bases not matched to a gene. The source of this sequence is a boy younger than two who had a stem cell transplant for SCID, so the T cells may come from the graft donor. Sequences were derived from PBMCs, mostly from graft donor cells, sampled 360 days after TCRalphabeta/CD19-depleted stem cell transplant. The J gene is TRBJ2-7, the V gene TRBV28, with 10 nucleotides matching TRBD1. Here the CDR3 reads CASSLPGQGKGQYF. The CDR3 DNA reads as TGTGCCAGCAGTTTACCGGGACAGGGGAAAGGGCAGTACTTC.